This T cell receptor (beta chain) is drawn from a study of cytomegalovirus exposure and HLA in healthy donors. Points from the study as a whole: Cytomegalovirus-associated TCR beta chains were listed, numbering roughly 150. Within an earlier analysis, most TCR beta V segments proved productive either about 87% or about 30% of the time.

A multiplex PCR was run with 60 Vbeta primers and 13 Jbeta primers. Method: immunoSEQ multiplex PCR; TCRdb's copy keeps in-frame clones and lacks some. Of 95,000 to 150,000 clones listed, around 80% were seen once; the top ten hold less than 3%. Comments on this clone: As yet, its antigen is unknown.

CDR1 and CDR2 from the germline V gene are MNHEY and SMNVEV (reference sequence). V was pared by 9 bases and J by 2 bases, with 16 bases between. The length of the CDR3 is 15 residues. The sequenced material came from PBMCs. The sequence came from a woman in her thirties or forties in good health and CMV-seropositive. The rearrangement joins TRBV27 to TRBJ2-2; no reliable D call. The CDR3 spells CASRPSPSNTGELFF. For the CDR3, the DNA is TGTGCCAGTCGTCCCTCCCCTAGTAACACCGGGGAGCTGTTTTTT.